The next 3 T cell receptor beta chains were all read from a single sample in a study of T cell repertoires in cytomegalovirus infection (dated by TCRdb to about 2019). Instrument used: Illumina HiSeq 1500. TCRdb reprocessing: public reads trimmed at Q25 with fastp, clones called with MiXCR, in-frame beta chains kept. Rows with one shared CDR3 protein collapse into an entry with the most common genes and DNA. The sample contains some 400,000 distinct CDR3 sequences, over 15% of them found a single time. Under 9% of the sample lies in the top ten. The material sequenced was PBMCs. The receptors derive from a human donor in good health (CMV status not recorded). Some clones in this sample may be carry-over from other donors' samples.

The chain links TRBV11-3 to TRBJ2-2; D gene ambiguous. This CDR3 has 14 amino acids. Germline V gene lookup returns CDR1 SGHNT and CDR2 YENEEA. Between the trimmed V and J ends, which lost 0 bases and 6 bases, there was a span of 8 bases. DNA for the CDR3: TGTGCCAGCAGCTTAGATGGGCACTCCGGGGAGCTGTTTTTT. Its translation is CASSLDGHSGELFF.

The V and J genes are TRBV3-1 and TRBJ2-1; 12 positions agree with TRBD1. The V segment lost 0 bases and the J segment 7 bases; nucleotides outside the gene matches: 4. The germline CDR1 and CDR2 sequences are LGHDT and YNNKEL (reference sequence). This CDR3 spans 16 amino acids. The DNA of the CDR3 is TGTGCCAGCAGCCAAGAGGGACAGGGGGCGGGGAATGAGCAGTTCTTC. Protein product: CASSQEGQGAGNEQFF.

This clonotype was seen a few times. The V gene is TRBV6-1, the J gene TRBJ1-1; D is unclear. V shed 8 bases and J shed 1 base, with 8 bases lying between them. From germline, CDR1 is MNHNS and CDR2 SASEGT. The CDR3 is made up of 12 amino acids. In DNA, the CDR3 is TGTGCCAGCTCCGGGAGGAACACTGAAGCTTTCTTT. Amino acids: CASSGRNTEAFF.